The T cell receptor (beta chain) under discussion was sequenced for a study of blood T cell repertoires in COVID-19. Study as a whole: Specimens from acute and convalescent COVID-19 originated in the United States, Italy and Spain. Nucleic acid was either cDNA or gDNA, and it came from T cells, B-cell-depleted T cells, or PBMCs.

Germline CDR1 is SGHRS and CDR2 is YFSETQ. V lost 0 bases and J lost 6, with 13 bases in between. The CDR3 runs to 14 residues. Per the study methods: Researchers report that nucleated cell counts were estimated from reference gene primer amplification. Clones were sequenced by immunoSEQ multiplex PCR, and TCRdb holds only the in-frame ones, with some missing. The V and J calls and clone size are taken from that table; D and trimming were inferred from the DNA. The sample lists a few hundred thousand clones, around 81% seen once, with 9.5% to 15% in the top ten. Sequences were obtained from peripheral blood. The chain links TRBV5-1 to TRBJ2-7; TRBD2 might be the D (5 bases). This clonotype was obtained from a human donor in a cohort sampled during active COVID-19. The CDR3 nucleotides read TGCGCCAGCAGCTTGGAGGGAGACGTCCGCGAGCAGTACTTC. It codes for CASSLEGDVREQYF.